This entry is about one T cell receptor beta chain. In the original workflow: Reference gene primers were amplified, and this amplification served to estimate nucleated cell counts. Sequencing was performed with immunoSEQ multiplex PCR; in TCRdb, only in-frame clones are kept and a portion is missing. V, J and clone size are taken as reported in that table, and D and trimming were inferred from the DNA itself. The profile shows about 62,000 clones, 76% of them singletons. Germline V gene sequence: CDR1 KGHSH, CDR2 LQKENI. The CDR3 totals 16 residues. The ends lost 3 bases at V and 0 bases at J; junction bases unmatched: 8. The sample belongs to a study of blood T cell repertoires in COVID-19. Across the study: The samples span acute and convalescent COVID-19 from the United States, Italy and Spain.

The sequence was obtained from a woman in her 50s with active or convalescent COVID-19. This chain connects TRBV18 to TRBJ2-7, with 7 bases that match TRBD1. Sequenced material: peripheral blood. CDR3 loop: CASSPGDSPISYEQYF. The CDR3 nucleotides read TGTGCCAGCTCACCCGGGGACAGTCCCATCTCCTACGAGCAGTACTTC.